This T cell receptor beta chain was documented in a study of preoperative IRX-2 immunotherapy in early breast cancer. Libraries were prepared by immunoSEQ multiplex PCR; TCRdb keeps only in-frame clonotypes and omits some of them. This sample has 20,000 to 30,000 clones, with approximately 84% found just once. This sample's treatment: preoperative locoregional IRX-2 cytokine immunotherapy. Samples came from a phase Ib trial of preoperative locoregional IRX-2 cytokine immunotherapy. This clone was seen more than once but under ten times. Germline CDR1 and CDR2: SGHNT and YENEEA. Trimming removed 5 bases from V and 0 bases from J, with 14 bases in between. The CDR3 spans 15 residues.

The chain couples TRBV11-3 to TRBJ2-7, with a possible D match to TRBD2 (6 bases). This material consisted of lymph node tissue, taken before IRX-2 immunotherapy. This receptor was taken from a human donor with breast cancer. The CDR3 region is CASSAWEVSSYEQYF. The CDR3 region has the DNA TGTGCCAGCAGCGCGTGGGAGGTTAGCTCCTACGAGCAGTACTTC.